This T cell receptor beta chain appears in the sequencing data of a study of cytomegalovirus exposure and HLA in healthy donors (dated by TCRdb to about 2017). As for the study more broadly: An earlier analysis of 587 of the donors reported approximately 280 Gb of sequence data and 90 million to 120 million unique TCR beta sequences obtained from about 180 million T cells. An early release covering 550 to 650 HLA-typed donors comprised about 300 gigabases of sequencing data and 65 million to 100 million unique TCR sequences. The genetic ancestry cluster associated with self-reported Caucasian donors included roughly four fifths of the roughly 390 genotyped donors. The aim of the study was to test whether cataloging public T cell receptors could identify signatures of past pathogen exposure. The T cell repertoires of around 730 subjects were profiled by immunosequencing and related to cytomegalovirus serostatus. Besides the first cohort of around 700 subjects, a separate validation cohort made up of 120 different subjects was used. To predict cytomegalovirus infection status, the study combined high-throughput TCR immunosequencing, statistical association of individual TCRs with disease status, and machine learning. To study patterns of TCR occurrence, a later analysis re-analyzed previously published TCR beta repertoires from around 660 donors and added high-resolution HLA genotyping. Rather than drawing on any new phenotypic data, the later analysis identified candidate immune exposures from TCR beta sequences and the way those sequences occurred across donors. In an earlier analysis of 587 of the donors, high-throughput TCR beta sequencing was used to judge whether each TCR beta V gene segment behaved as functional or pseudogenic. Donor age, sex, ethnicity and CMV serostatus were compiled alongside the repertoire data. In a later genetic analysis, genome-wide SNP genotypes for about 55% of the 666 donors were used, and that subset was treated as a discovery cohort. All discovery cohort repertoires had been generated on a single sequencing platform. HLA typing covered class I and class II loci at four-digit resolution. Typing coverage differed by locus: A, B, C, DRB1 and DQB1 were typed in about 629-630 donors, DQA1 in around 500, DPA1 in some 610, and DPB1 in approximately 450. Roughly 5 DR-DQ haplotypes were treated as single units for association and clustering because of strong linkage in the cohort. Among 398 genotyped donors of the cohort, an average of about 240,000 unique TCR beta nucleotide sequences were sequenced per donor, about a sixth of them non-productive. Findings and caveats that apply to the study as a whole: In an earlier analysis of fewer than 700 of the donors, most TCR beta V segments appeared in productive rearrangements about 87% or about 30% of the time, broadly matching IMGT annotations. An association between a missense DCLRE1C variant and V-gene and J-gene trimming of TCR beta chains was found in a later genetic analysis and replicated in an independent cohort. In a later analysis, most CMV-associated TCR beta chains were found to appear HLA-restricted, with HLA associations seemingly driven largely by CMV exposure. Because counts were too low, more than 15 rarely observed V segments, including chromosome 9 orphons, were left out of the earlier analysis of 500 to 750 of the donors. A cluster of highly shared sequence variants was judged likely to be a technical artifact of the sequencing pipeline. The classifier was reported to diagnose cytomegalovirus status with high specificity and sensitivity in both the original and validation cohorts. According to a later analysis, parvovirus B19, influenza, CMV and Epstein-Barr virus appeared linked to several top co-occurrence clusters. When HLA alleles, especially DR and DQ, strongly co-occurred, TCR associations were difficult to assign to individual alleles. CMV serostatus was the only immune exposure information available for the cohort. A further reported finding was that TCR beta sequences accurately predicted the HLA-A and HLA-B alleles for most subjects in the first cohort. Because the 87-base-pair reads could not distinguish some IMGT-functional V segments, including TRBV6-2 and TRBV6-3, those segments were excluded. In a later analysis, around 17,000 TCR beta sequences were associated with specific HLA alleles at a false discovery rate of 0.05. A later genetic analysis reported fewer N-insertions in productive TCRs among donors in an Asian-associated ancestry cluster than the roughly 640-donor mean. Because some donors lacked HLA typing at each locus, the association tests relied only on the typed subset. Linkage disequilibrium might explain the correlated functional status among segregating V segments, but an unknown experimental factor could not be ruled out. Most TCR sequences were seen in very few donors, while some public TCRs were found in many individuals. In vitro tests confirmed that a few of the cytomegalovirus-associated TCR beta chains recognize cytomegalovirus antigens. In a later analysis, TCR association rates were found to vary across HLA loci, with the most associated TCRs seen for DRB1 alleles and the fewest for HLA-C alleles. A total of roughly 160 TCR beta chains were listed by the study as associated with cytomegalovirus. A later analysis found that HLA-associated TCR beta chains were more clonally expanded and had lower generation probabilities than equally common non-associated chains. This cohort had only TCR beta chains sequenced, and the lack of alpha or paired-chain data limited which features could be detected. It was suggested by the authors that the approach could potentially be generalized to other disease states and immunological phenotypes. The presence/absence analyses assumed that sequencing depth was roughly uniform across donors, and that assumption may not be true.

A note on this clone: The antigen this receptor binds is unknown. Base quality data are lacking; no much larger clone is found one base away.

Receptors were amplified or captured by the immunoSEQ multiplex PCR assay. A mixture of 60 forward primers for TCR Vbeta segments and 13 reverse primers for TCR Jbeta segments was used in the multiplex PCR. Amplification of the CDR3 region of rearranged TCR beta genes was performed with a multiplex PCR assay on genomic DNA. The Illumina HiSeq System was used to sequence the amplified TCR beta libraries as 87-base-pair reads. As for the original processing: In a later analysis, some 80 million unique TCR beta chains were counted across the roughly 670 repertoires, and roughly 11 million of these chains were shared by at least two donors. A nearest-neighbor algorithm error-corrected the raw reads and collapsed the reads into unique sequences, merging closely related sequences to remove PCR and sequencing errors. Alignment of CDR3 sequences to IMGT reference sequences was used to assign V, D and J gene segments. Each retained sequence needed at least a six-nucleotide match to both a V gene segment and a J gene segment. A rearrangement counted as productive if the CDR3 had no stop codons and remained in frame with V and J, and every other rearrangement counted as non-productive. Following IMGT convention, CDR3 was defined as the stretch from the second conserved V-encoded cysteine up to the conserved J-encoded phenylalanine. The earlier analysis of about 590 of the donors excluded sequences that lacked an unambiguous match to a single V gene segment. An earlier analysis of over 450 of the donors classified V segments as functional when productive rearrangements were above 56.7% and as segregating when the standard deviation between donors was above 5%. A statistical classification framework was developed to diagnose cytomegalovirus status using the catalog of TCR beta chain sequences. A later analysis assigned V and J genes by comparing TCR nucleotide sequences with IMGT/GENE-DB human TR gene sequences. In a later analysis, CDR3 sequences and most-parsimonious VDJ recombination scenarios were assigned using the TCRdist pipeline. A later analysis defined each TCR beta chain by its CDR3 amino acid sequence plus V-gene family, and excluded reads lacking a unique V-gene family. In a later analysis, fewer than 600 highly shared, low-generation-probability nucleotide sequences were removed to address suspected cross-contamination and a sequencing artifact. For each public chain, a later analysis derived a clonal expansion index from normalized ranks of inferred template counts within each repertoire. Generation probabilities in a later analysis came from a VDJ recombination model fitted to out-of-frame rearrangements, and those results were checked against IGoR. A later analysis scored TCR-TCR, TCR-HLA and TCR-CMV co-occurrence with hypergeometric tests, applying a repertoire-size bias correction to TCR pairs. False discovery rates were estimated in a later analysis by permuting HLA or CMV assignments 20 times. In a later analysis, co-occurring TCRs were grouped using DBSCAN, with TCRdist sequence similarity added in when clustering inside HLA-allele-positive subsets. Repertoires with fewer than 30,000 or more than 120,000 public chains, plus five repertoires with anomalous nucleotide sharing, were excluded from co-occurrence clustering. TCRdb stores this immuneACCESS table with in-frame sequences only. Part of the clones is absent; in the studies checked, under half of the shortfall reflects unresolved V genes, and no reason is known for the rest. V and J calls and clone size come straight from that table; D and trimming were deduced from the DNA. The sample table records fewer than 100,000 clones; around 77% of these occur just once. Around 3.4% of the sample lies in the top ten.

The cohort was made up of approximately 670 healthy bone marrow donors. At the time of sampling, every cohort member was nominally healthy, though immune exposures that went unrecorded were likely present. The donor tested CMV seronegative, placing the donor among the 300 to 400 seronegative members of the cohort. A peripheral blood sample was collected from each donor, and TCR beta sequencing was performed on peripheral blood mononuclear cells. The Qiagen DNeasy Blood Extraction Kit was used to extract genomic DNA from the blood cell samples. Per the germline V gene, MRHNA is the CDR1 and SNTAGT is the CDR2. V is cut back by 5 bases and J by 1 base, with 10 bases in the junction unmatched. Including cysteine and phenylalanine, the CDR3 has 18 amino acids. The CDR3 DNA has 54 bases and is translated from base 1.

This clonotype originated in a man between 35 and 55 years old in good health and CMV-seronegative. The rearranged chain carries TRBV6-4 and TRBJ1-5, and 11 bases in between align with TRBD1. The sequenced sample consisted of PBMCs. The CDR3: CASSWTGGKDMSNQPQHF. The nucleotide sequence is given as TGTGCCAGCAGTTGGACAGGGGGCAAAGATATGAGCAATCAGCCCCAGCATTTT.